This T cell receptor beta chain was sequenced in a study of T cell changes during pregnancy in multiple sclerosis. The germline gives CDR1 MRHNA, CDR2 SNTAGT. CDR3 length: 13 residues. V shed 6 bases and J shed 1 base, with 9 bases lying between them. Measured with immunoSEQ multiplex PCR; TCRdb has only the in-frame clones, and not every one. The table shows some 64,000 clones, with roughly nine tenths occurring only once. This clone was seen more than once but under ten times. The clonotype was recovered from a female donor with multiple sclerosis, enrolled in a pregnancy study. The sample consisted of peripheral blood, taken after pregnancy. V is TRBV6-4 and J is TRBJ1-1; TRBD1 is a possible D gene (6 bases). The CDR3 DNA sequence: TGTGCCAGCAGGAGGACAGAGAACACTGAAGCTTTCTTT. Translated: CASRRTENTEAFF.